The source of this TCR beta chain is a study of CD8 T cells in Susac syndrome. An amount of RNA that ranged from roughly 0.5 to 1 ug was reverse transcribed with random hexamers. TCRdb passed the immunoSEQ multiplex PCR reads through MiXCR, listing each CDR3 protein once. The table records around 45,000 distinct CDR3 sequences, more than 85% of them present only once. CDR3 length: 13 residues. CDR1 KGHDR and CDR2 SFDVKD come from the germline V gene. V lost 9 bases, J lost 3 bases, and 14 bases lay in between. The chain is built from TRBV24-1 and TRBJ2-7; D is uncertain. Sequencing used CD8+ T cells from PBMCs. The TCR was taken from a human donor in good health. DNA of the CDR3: TGTGCCACCGGAGACCCGAAGAGCTACGAGCAGTACTTC. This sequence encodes CATGDPKSYEQYF.